The rows below give T cell receptor beta chains drawn from one sample of a study of T cell responses to AZD1222 COVID-19 vaccine. This table comes from immunoSEQ multiplex PCR, and its TCRdb copy is limited to in-frame clones, with some not included. The top ten clones hold less than 5.5% of a sample with approximately 83,000 clones, 85% to 95% of them seen once. Sequenced material: peripheral blood, taken on day 0 of MenACWY control vaccination. These receptors all stem from an adult in good health. Each CDR3 is given with its conserved first and last residue. A D gene is named only where the DNA matches it firmly. Size is omitted from some rows. Given values are once, few, many or a class for expanded clones.

v_call	j_call	clone_size	d_call	cdr3_nt	cdr3_aa
TRBV6-5	TRBJ2-1	NA	TRBD2	TGTGCCAGCAGAGCTAGCGGGACCCCTCAAGGGGAGCAGTTCTTC	CASRASGTPQGEQFF
TRBV5-4	TRBJ1-1	once	NA	TGTGCCAGCGAGGGGTGGAACACTGAAGCTTTCTTT	CASEGWNTEAFF
TRBV27	TRBJ1-4	NA	NA	TGTGCCAGCAGTTGGCAGTTCACGGAAAAACTGTTTTTT	CASSWQFTEKLFF
TRBV28	TRBJ2-7	NA	TRBD1	TGTGCCAGCAGTTCCCCCGGGACAGGGGAGGGCGAGCAGTACTTC	CASSSPGTGEGEQYF
TRBV20-1	TRBJ1-6	few	NA	TGCAGTGCTAGGCTGGATTCACCCCTCCACTTT	CSARLDSPLHF
TRBV2	TRBJ1-5	NA	NA	TGTGCCAGCATTGGGCCCAATCAGCCCCAGCATTTT	CASIGPNQPQHF
TRBV19	TRBJ1-2	NA	NA	TGTGCCAGTAGTATAGGAAAGGTCTCCGATGGCTACACCTTC	CASSIGKVSDGYTF
TRBV7-6	TRBJ2-7	once	NA	TGTGCCAGCAGCTTAGCGCCAGGGCTAGAGCAGTACTTC	CASSLAPGLEQYF
TRBV3-1/TRBV3-2	TRBJ1-6	NA	NA	TGTGCCAGCAGCCAAGTAGGTGGGAATTCACCCCTCCACTTT	CASSQVGGNSPLHF
TRBV9	TRBJ1-4	NA	NA	TGTGCCAGCAGTGCCGGGGGGTCTGCGGATGAAAAACTGTTTTTT	CASSAGGSADEKLFF
TRBV5-5	TRBJ1-2	NA	TRBD1	TGTGCCAGCAGCTTGGGGGACAGCTTCTCCTATGGCTACACCTTC	CASSLGDSFSYGYTF
TRBV10-1	TRBJ2-7	NA	TRBD2	TGCGCCAGCAGTGATAGCGGGAGCATGAACGAGCAGTACTTC	CASSDSGSMNEQYF
TRBV7-9	TRBJ1-1	NA	NA	TGTGCCAGCAACCTAGACAGAGGTGAAGCTTTCTTT	CASNLDRGEAFF
TRBV19	TRBJ2-2	NA	NA	TGTGCCAGTACTCATAGGGGAGGAAACACCGGGGAGCTGTTTTTT	CASTHRGGNTGELFF
TRBV5-8	TRBJ1-3	NA	NA	TGTGCCAGCAGCGGGGTCAGGGCTGGAAACACCATATATTTT	CASSGVRAGNTIYF
TRBV29-1	TRBJ1-2	NA	TRBD1	TGCAGCGGACAGGGGAGGTATGGCTACACCTTC	CSGQGRYGYTF
TRBV7-6	TRBJ2-3	NA	NA	TGTGCCAGCAGCTTAGGTACGGCAAGCGGCCTCTTTACAGATACGCAGTATTTT	CASSLGTASGLFTDTQYF
TRBV5-5	TRBJ2-7	few	NA	TGTGCCAGCAGCTTGGCCGGAAACGAGCAGTACTTC	CASSLAGNEQYF
TRBV5-6	TRBJ2-7	NA	NA	TGTGCCAGCAGCCCGGAGGGCGTTCTCGGTCGCGAGCAGTACTTC	CASSPEGVLGREQYF
TRBV2	TRBJ1-3	NA	TRBD1	TGTGCCAGCACGACAGGGGGTAGCCACTCTGGAAACACCATATATTTT	CASTTGGSHSGNTIYF
TRBV29-1	TRBJ2-1	NA	TRBD2	TGCAGCGTAGTAGCGGGAGGGCCCTACAATGAGCAGTTCTTC	CSVVAGGPYNEQFF
TRBV5-1	TRBJ2-7	once	NA	TGCGCCAGCAGCGCTGACAGACCCTACGAGCAGTACTTC	CASSADRPYEQYF
TRBV27	TRBJ1-4	once	NA	TGTGCCAGCAGTTTCACGACAGCAACTAATGAAAAACTGTTTTTT	CASSFTTATNEKLFF
TRBV7-9	TRBJ2-7	few	TRBD1	TGTGCCAGCGGAGAGACAGGGGCCCACGAGCAGTACTTC	CASGETGAHEQYF